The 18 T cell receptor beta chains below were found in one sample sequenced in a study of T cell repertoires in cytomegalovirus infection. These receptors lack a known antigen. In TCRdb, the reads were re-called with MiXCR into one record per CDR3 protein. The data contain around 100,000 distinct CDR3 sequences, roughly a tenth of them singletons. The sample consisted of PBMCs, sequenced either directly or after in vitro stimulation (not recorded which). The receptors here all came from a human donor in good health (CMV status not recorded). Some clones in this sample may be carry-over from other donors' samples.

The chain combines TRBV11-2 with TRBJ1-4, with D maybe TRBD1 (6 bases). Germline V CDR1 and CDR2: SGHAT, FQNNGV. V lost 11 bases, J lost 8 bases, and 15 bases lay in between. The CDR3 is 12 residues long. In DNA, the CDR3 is TGTGCCTCAGGGGAATTCGGCGAAAAACTGTTTTTT. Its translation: CASGEFGEKLFF.

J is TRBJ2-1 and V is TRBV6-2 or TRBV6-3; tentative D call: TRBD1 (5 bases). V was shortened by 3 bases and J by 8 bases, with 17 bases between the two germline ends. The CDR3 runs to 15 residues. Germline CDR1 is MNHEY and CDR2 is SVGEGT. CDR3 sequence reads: CASSYGQGFRYEQFF. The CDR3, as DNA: TGTGCCAGCAGTTATGGGCAGGGTTTCAGGTATGAGCAGTTCTTC.

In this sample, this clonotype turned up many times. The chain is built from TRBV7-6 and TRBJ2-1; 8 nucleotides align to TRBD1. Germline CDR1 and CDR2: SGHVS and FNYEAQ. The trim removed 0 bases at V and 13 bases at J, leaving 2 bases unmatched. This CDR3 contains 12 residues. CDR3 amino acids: CASSLATGGQFF. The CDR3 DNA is TGTGCCAGCAGCTTAGCTACAGGGGGACAGTTCTTC.

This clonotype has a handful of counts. CDR3 residues: CASSHASGVSTEAFF. CDR3 in DNA: TGCGCCAGCAGCCACGCCTCAGGGGTAAGCACTGAAGCTTTCTTT. This sequence joins TRBV4-1 and TRBJ1-1; weak D call: TRBD1 (6 bases). Trimming left V 3 bases short and J 4 bases short, with 15 bases between. Per germline, CDR1 MGHRA and CDR2 YSYEKL. There are 15 residues in the CDR3.

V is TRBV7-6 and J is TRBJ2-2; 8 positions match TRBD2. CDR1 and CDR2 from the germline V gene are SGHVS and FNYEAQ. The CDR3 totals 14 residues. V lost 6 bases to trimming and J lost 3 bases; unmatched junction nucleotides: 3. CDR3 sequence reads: CASRGAGDTGELFF. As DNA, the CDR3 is TGTGCCAGCAGAGGAGCGGGGGACACCGGGGAGCTGTTTTTT.

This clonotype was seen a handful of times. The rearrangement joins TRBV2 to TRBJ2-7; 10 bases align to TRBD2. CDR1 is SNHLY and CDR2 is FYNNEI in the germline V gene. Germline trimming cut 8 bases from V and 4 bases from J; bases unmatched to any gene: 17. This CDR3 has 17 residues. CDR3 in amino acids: CASHESPAGGPGYEQYF. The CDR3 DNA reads TGTGCCAGCCACGAATCGCCAGCGGGAGGGCCAGGGTACGAGCAGTACTTC.

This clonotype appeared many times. CDR3 amino acids: CASSLGGGQAHEQYV. As DNA, the CDR3 is TGTGCCAGCAGCCTAGGCGGCGGACAGGCCCACGAGCAGTACGTC. The V and J genes are TRBV11-3 and TRBJ2-7, with 7 bases aligning to TRBD1. Germline CDR1 reads SGHNT; CDR2 reads YENEEA. The CDR3 totals 15 residues. Losses at the gene ends were 5 bases for V and 5 bases for J; bases not matched to a gene: 12.

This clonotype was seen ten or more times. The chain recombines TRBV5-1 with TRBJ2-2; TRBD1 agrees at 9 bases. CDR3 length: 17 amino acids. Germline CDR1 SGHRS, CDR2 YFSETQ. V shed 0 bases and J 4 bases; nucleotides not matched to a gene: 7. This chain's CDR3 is CASSLAVQGAGTGELFF. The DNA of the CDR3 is TGCGCCAGCAGCTTGGCCGTACAGGGGGCGGGCACCGGGGAGCTGTTTTTT.

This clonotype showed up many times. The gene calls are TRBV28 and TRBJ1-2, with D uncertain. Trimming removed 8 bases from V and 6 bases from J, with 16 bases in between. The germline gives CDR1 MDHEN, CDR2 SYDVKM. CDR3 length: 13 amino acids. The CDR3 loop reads CASLPPGLHGYTF. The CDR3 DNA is TGTGCCAGCCTTCCCCCGGGGTTACATGGCTACACCTTC.

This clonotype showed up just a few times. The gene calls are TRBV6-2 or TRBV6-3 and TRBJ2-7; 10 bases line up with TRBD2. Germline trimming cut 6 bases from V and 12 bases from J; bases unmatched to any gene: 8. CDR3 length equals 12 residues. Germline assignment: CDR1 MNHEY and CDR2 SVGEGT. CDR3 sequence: CASRTGTSDPYV. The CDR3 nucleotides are TGTGCCAGCAGAACCGGGACTAGCGACCCGTACGTC.

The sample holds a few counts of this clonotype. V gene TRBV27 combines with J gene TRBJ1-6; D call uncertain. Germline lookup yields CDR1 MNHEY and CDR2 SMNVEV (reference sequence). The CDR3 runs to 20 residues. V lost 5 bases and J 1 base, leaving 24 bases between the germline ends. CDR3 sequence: CASSLLRTTSSGSYNSPLHF. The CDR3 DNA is TGTGCCAGCAGTCTACTTAGGACGACTTCCTCGGGGTCCTATAATTCACCCCTCCACTTT.

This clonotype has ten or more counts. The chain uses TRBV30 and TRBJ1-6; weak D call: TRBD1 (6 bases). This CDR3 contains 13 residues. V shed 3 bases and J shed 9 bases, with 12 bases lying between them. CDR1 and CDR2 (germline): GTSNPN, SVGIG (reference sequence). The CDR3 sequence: CAWSEMDSSPLHF. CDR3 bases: TGTGCCTGGAGCGAGATGGACAGTTCACCCCTCCACTTT.

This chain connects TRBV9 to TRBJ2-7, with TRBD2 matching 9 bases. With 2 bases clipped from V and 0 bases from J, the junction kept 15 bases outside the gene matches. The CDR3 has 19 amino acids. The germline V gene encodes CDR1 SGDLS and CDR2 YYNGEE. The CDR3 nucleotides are TGTGCCAGCAGCGTTTCACCGGGACTAGCAGGAGGAAGCTCCTACGAGCAGTACTTC. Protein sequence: CASSVSPGLAGGSSYEQYF.

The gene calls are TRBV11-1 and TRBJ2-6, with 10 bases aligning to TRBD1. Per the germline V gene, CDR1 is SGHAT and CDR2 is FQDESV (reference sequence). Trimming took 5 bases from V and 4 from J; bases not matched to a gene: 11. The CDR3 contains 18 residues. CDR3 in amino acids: CASSSKRQGATGANVLTF. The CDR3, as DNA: TGTGCCAGCAGCAGTAAACGACAGGGGGCGACGGGGGCCAACGTCCTGACTTTC.

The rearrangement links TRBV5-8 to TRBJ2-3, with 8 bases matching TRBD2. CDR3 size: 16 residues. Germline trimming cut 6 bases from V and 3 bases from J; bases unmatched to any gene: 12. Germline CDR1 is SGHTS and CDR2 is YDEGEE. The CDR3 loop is CASNTRLAGSTDTQYF. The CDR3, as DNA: TGTGCCAGCAACACCAGATTAGCGGGGTCGACAGATACGCAGTATTTT.

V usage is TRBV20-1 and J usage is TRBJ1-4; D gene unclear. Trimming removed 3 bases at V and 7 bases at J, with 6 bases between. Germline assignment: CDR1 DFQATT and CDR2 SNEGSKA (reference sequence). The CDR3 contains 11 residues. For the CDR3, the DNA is TGCAGTGCTAGGTCTGTTGAAAAACTGTTTTTT. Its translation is CSARSVEKLFF.

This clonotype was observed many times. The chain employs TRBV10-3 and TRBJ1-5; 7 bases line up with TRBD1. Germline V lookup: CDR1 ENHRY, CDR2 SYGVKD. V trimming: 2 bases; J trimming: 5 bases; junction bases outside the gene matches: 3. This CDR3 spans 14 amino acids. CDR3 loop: CAISETGDHQPQHF. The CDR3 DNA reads TGTGCCATCAGTGAGACAGGGGACCATCAGCCCCAGCATTTT.

DNA for the CDR3: TGTGCCAGCAGTTTAGGGGACAGGGGTGCAGATACGCAGTATTTT. This translates into CASSLGDRGADTQYF. The chain joins TRBV12-3 or TRBV12-4 to TRBJ2-3, with TRBD1 matching over 10 bases. This CDR3 region has 15 residues. With 1 base clipped from V and 4 bases from J, the junction kept 2 bases outside the gene matches.